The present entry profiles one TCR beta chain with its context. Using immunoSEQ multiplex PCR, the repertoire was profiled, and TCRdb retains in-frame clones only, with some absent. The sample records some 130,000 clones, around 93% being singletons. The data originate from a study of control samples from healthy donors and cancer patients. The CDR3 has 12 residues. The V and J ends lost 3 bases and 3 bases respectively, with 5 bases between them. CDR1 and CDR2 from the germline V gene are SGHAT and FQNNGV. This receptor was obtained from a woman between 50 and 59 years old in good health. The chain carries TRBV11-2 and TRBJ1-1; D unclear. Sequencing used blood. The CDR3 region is CASSFGDTEAFF. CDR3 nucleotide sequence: TGTGCCAGCAGCTTTGGGGACACTGAAGCTTTCTTT.